The T cell receptor beta chain under discussion was sequenced for a study of OX40 agonist ivuxolimab in advanced cancers. Study observations and caveats: On average, a greater number of expanded clones characterised CD8+ T cells relative to CD4+. Expansion of clones was among the lowest in partial responders at 0.1-3.0 mg/kg. Circulating CD4+ and CD8+ T cells showed clonal expansion by week 6 at 0.1 to 3.0 mg/kg.

In regard to this clone: Its antigen is not identified.

At baseline, cycle 4 day 1, and cycle 7 day 1, blood was sampled. Assay: immunoSEQ multiplex PCR; the TCRdb copy retains only in-frame clones and omits some. The sample has 15,000 to 20,000 clones; approximately 72% are singletons. The CDR3 has 15 amino acids. The V gene lost 0 bases and the J gene lost 6 bases, with 15 bases spanning the gap. Germline lookup yields CDR1 SGDLS and CDR2 YYNGEE. The receptor's source is an adult with an advanced solid tumor such as melanoma, head and neck, liver or kidney cancer. The chain uses TRBV9 and TRBJ1-2; D is perhaps TRBD1 (5 bases). This specimen consisted of CD4+ or CD8+ T cells sorted from blood, obtained in a trial of the OX40 agonist ivuxolimab. The DNA for the CDR3 is TGTGCCAGCAGCGTAGCTACGAGGGGTCCCGATGGCTACACCTTC. This translates into CASSVATRGPDGYTF.